This TCR beta chain was found in a study of Ad26.COV2.S vaccination and SARS-CoV-2 variants (dated by TCRdb to the early 2020s). Background for the entire study: Donors in the vaccine arm were drawn from COV1001, a multicentre, randomized, double-blind, placebo-controlled phase I-IIa trial testing Ad26.COV2.S in healthy adults. Ad26.COV2.S was administered intramuscularly at 5 x 10^10 or 1 x 10^11 viral particles, either as a single shot or as two shots given 56 days apart. TCRbeta repertoire sequencing served as the tool for gauging how specific and how broad the SARS-CoV-2-reactive T cell receptors were following Ad26.COV2.S vaccination. The TCR-sequenced set comprised around 32 samples: some 19 Ad26.COV2.S vaccine recipients, 5 placebo recipients and 8 SARS-CoV-2 convalescent individuals. Participants in the trial were split at random into five groups of five each, receiving low-dose or high-dose Ad26.COV2.S once or twice, or else placebo on both occasions. Investigators did not know the trial group allocation while performing experiments and assessing outcomes. The paper's findings and limits, for the study overall: The study lacked the statistical power to compare responses across vaccine doses or regimens. After vaccination, spike-specific CD8+ and CD4+ T cell responses were reported to show substantial breadth. Non-spike TCR breadth was comparable between vaccine and placebo recipients, consistent with the vaccine containing only spike. The authors noted that total T cell responses may have been underestimated by the TCR breadth and depth analyses. Compared with placebo recipients, Ad26.COV2.S recipients showed higher spike-specific TCR breadth (P = 0.0014).

Points on this clone: The antigen this receptor binds is unknown. Base qualities are missing; no much larger clone stands one base away.

The immunoSEQ Assay was used to sequence TCRbeta CDR3 regions. After extraction, genomic DNA underwent amplification by bias-controlled multiplex PCR, followed by high-throughput sequencing. The authors processed their data as follows. To quantify the absolute abundance of every unique TCRbeta CDR3 region, sequences were collapsed and filtered. T cell fraction was estimated by normalizing TCRbeta template counts to usable DNA, which was measured by amplifying reference genes present in all nucleated cells. Repertoire TCRs were annotated as SARS-CoV-2-specific when V gene, CDR3 amino acid sequence and J gene were exactly matched to a known reactive TCR set. The reference SARS-CoV-2 TCR set was obtained from MIRA and was filtered for enrichment in COVID-19-positive ImmuneCODE repertoires, whereby public or cross-reactive TCRs were removed. Based on the MIRA antigens, annotated TCRs were further analysed at the level of specific ORF or position within ORF. Breadth was defined as the number of annotated unique rearrangements divided by the total number of unique productive rearrangements, and depth was defined as the summed frequency of the annotated unique rearrangements. Two-sided Wilcoxon rank-sum tests were used to compare TCR breadth between groups. TCRdb took this table from immuneACCESS and kept in-frame rearrangements with V and J called. Such tables lack part of the clones; where checked against another copy, unresolved V genes explain under half of the gap, and the rest is unexplained. D and trimming were read from the DNA, whereas the V and J calls and clone size are those reported in that table. In all, the sample holds some 340,000 clones, and 86% of those were seen once. The ten most abundant clones make up less than 2% of the sample.

The treatment or condition label for this specimen denotes: roughly 20 received Ad26.COV2.S at low or high dose, single or two shots; 5 received placebo; per-sample allocation not given. For vaccine and placebo recipients, the sequenced repertoires came from samples collected on day 63 after the first injection. Between 29 July and 7 August 2020, Cohort 1b enrolled some 25 adults aged 18-55 years at one site in Boston, USA. As a vaccine, Ad26.COV2.S was a replication-incompetent adenovirus type 26 vector that expressed a prefusion-stabilized SARS-CoV-2 spike protein derived from the original Wuhan strain. V and J lose 4 bases and 7 bases, and a span of 11 bases separates them. The CDR3 measures 13 amino acids from cysteine to phenylalanine. Kept here is only the CDR3 DNA, which spans 39 bases and is read in frame from base 1. The germline V gene yields KGHSH for CDR1 and LQKENI for CDR2.

The input for sequencing was peripheral blood, taken in a trial of Ad26.COV2.S vaccine versus placebo. This TCR was sampled from a person between 18 and 65 years old who received the Ad26.COV2.S COVID-19 vaccine or a placebo. The receptor chain draws on TRBV18 and TRBJ1-5; there is no confident call for the D gene. The sequenced DNA is TGTGCCAGCTCACGAGATCAGGACCAGCCCCAGCATTTT. This translates into CASSRDQDQPQHF.